These T cell receptor beta chains were read from a single sample in a study of vaccination effects on CD4 cells after COVID-19. Data came from immunoSEQ multiplex PCR; TCRdb stores just in-frame clones and leaves some out. The sample shows 25,000 to 30,000 clones, 75% to 85% of them seen only once. For these receptors, no antigen is known. The source material was CD4+ T cells from PBMCs cultured with SARS-CoV-2 spike peptides, sampled before COVID-19 vaccination. Receptors were obtained from a human donor who received a COVID-19 vaccine. The CDR3 runs from the conserved cysteine through the conserved F or W. The D gene is left open where the match is weak. Clone size, where shown, is once, few, many, or a class for clones that have expanded.

>13|TRBV4-1|TRBJ2-5|TRBD1|-
TGCGCCAGCAGCTTACAGGGGGCCGAGACCCAGTACTTC
CASSLQGAETQYF
>18|TRBV4-1|TRBJ2-2|TRBD2|-
TGCGCCAGCAGCCAAGCGGGGTTAGCGGGAGTAGGCACCGGGGAGCTGTTTTTT
CASSQAGLAGVGTGELFF
>15|TRBV5-1|TRBJ1-2|-|-
TGCGCCAGCAGCTTGGCCTCCGGGACCAGAAATGGCTACACCTTC
CASSLASGTRNGYTF
>14|TRBV7-2|TRBJ1-5|TRBD1|few
TGTGCCAGCAGTCGTAGGGGGCCTGATCAGCCCCAGCATTTT
CASSRRGPDQPQHF
>14|TRBV2|TRBJ2-5|TRBD1|-
TGTGCCAGCAGTGAGGACAGGTACCAAGAGACCCAGTACTTC
CASSEDRYQETQYF
>15|TRBV7-2|TRBJ2-1|-|-
TGTGCCAGCAGCTTAGCCTATGGACCTTACAATGAGCAGTTCTTC
CASSLAYGPYNEQFF
>12|TRBV6-2/TRBV6-3|TRBJ2-4|-|-
TGTGCCAGCAGCCGTCGGGAAAACATTCAGTACTTC
CASSRRENIQYF
>15|TRBV5-5|TRBJ2-2|TRBD1|-
TGTGCCAGCAGCTGGACAGGGGCGAACACCGGGGAGCTGTTTTTT
CASSWTGANTGELFF
>15|TRBV5-5|TRBJ1-5|-|-
TGTGCCAGCAGCTTGGTGGGGGTGTTCAATCAGCCCCAGCATTTT
CASSLVGVFNQPQHF
>14|TRBV5-1|TRBJ2-3|-|-
TGCGCCAGCAAGAGGGACAACTCAGCAGATACGCAGTATTTT
CASKRDNSADTQYF
>15|TRBV6-1|TRBJ2-6|TRBD1|-
TGTGCCAGCAGTGAACAGGGGGCCGGGGCCAACGTCCTGACTTTC
CASSEQGAGANVLTF
>19|TRBV13|TRBJ1-1|TRBD1|-
TGTGCCAGCAGCTTAATAAGCGCCGGGACAGGGACACGAAACACTGAAGCTTTCTTT
CASSLISAGTGTRNTEAFF
>11|TRBV12-3/TRBV12-4|TRBJ1-3|-|-
TGTGCCAGCAGTTTGGGAAACACCATATATTTT
CASSLGNTIYF
>20|TRBV28|TRBJ2-6|TRBD2|-
TGTGCCAGCAGTCTGCCCTTGACTAGCGGGTTCTCCTCTGGGGCCAACGTCCTGACTTTC
CASSLPLTSGFSSGANVLTF
>14|TRBV9|TRBJ1-6|TRBD1|few
TGTGCCAGCAGCCCCCGACAGGGGAATTCACCCCTCCACTTT
CASSPRQGNSPLHF
>15|TRBV7-9|TRBJ1-2|TRBD1|few
TGTGCCAGCAGCTTTCCGACAGGGGGTAACTATGGCTACACCTTC
CASSFPTGGNYGYTF
>14|TRBV27|TRBJ2-4|TRBD2|-
TGTGCCAGCAGTTTAGAGACTAGCGGGGGTGTTCAGTACTTC
CASSLETSGGVQYF
>15|TRBV4-1|TRBJ2-3|-|-
TGCGCCAGCAGAGCCAGAACTCTGAGCACAGATACGCAGTATTTT
CASRARTLSTDTQYF
>13|TRBV9|TRBJ1-2|-|few
TGTGCCAGCAGCGAGTCCACGGGTGGGGGCTACACCTTC
CASSESTGGGYTF
>11|TRBV30|TRBJ1-2|-|-
TGTGCCTGGAGTTCCGGGGCTGGCTACACCTTC
CAWSSGAGYTF
>14|TRBV3-1/TRBV3-2|TRBJ2-5|-|-
TGTGCCAGCGCTATTGGGGGGGGCCGAGAGACCCAGTACTTC
CASAIGGGRETQYF
>14|TRBV28|TRBJ2-7|-|few
TGTGCCAGCGGGACTTTGTCTCCCTTGTACGAGCAGTACTTC
CASGTLSPLYEQYF
>14|TRBV6-2/TRBV6-3|TRBJ2-5|-|-
TGTGCCAGCAGTTATACACCTCCGTTGGAGACCCAGTACTTC
CASSYTPPLETQYF
>14|TRBV28|TRBJ1-5|TRBD1|-
TGTGCCAGTGTAGGGACAGGGGGTCGACAGCCCCAGCATTTT
CASVGTGGRQPQHF
>16|TRBV7-9|TRBJ2-2|-|-
TGTGCCAGCAGGACACTACAGCGAGCGAACACCGGGGAGCTGTTTTTT
CASRTLQRANTGELFF
>10|TRBV7-8|TRBJ2-3|-|-
TGTGCCAGCAGCCGGGGGGCACAGTATTTT
CASSRGAQYF
>15|TRBV30|TRBJ2-3|-|-
TGTGCCTGGAGTGTAGGGGGGGCAAGCACAGATACGCAGTATTTT
CAWSVGGASTDTQYF
>11|TRBV24-1|TRBJ2-7|-|-
TGTGCCACATCCTACTCAAACGAGCAGTACTTC
CATSYSNEQYF
>12|TRBV7-2|TRBJ2-3|-|-
TGTGCCAGCAGCTTAATAAGAGATACGCAGTATTTT
CASSLIRDTQYF
>14|TRBV5-1|TRBJ2-7|TRBD1|-
TGCGCCAGCAGCTTTAATACAGGGGTGGGAGAGCAGTACTTC
CASSFNTGVGEQYF
>15|TRBV3-1/TRBV3-2|TRBJ1-1|-|-
TGTGCCAGCAGCCAAGAAACCCTCATGAACACTGAAGCTTTCTTT
CASSQETLMNTEAFF
>14|TRBV11-2|TRBJ2-5|TRBD2|-
TGTGCCAGCAGCCTAGCGGGGGGGCTGGAGACCCAGTACTTC
CASSLAGGLETQYF
>14|TRBV5-1|TRBJ1-1|-|few
TGCGCCAGCAGCTTGGGGGCGCAGAACACTGAAGCTTTCTTT
CASSLGAQNTEAFF
>13|TRBV29-1|TRBJ1-1|-|-
TGCAGCGTTGAAGGCAGGCTGATTCCTGAAGCTTTCTTT
CSVEGRLIPEAFF
>12|TRBV3-1/TRBV3-2|TRBJ2-7|-|medium-sized
TGTGCCAGCAGCCAACTCGGTTGGGAGCAGTACTTC
CASSQLGWEQYF
>14|TRBV7-2|TRBJ2-7|TRBD2|-
TGTGCCAGCAGCTACTTAGCGGGGGCCTACGAGCAGTACTTC
CASSYLAGAYEQYF
>13|TRBV29-1|TRBJ2-1|TRBD2|few
TGCAGCGTTGCCCCGGCGGGAGCGGGTGAGCAGTTCTTC
CSVAPAGAGEQFF
>15|TRBV5-5|TRBJ1-5|-|-
TGTGCCAGCAATCCTGGGGCAGCAGGCAATCAGCCCCAGCATTTT
CASNPGAAGNQPQHF
>12|TRBV27|TRBJ2-7|TRBD1|-
TGTGCCAGCAGTTTCACAGGGGCCGAGCAGTACTTC
CASSFTGAEQYF
>16|TRBV27|TRBJ2-1|TRBD2|once
TGTGCCAGCAGTTATAGAGTAGCGGGGACCTACAATGAGCAGTTCTTC
CASSYRVAGTYNEQFF
>15|TRBV4-2|TRBJ2-5|-|-
TGTGCCAGCAGCCAAGAGGCCAGCCCCCAAGAGACCCAGTACTTC
CASSQEASPQETQYF
>15|TRBV5-1|TRBJ2-7|-|few
TGCGCCAGCAGCCCTGGGGGGACAGAATCCTACGAGCAGTACTTC
CASSPGGTESYEQYF
>14|TRBV30|TRBJ2-6|-|-
TGTGCCTGGAGTGGGCAGTGGGAGGCCAACGTCCTGACTTTC
CAWSGQWEANVLTF
>15|TRBV5-4|TRBJ2-5|TRBD2|-
TGTGCCAGCAGCTTGGCGGCGGGGGGGCCCGAGACCCAGTACTTC
CASSLAAGGPETQYF
>14|TRBV11-2|TRBJ1-4|-|-
TGTGCCAGCAGCCCGATTGCAACTAATGAAAAACTGTTTTTT
CASSPIATNEKLFF
>16|TRBV10-3|TRBJ1-1|TRBD1|-
TGTGCCATCAGTGACTCGGGGACAGGGAGGTATGCTGAAGCTTTCTTT
CAISDSGTGRYAEAFF
>15|TRBV7-2|TRBJ2-7|-|-
TGTGCCAGCAGCTTAGCACAGGGCGGCTCCTACGAGCAGTACTTC
CASSLAQGGSYEQYF
>14|TRBV6-5|TRBJ1-6|-|-
TGTGCCAGCACTCCACTCGGAGGGTTTTCACCCCTCCACTTT
CASTPLGGFSPLHF